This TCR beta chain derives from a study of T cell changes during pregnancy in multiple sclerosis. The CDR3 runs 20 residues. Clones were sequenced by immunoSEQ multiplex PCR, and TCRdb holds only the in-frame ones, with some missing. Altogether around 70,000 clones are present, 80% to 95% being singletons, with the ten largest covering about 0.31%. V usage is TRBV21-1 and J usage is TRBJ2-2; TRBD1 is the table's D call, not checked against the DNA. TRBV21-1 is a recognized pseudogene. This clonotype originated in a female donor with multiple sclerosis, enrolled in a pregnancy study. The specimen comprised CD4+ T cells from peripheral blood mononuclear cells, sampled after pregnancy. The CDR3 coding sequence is TGTGCCAGCAGCAAAAGGACAGGGTCCTCGATCCTTCCTTTTTCCGGGGAGCTGTTTTTT. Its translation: CASSKRTGSSILPFSGELFF.